The TCR beta chain described here comes from a study of blood T cell repertoires in COVID-19 (dated by TCRdb to about 2020). Regarding the study in general: The collaborator samples originated in the United States, Italy and Spain and spanned the acute and convalescent phases of COVID-19. The prospective study material was composed of cDNA or gDNA derived from T cells, B-cell-depleted T cells, or PBMCs. The dataset comprised deeply sampled blood TCRbeta repertoires from subjects exposed to, actively infected with, or recovered from COVID-19. The repertoires were released in a freely available public database meant as a resource for research on the immune response to SARS-CoV-2. Samples were obtained from the ongoing ImmuneRACE study (first 160 participants) and from about 1,300 subjects provided by 6 global collaborators. Nearly every sample came with metadata listing a de-identified subject ID, COVID-19 status, age in years and sex. Where HLA class I and class II types were available, the types were taken from metadata supplied by the sample provider, not from assay-based typing. The study at large found these results: The amount of clinical and demographic metadata varied by source and participant and was provided uncurated.

The collaborating institutions used their own protocols to collect whole blood in K2EDTA tubes. Collaborator samples were shipped for TCRbeta analysis as frozen whole blood, isolated PBMCs, or DNA extracted from either sample type. To note about this clone: What this receptor recognizes is not known. Base-call qualities are not available, and no considerably larger clone is one nucleotide away.

CDR1 and CDR2 (LNHDA, SQIVND) derive from the germline V gene (reference sequence). The CDR3 holds 17 amino acids from the cysteine to the phenylalanine. This entry keeps only the CDR3 DNA: 51 bases, framed from base 1. Germline trimming amounts to 9 bases on V and 2 bases on J, with 17 as the count of junction bases outside the gene matches. TCRbeta CDR3 regions were amplified from genomic DNA using the immunoSEQ Assay, a bias-controlled multiplex PCR. In the source study's methods: The number of nucleated cells in each sample was estimated by amplification of reference gene primers within the assay. Sequence reads were collapsed and filtered to measure the absolute abundance of every unique TCRbeta CDR3 rearrangement. Productive Simpson clonality was computed per sample as the square root of Simpson's diversity index over productive rearrangements. Sourced from immuneACCESS, this table was stored by TCRdb with only in-frame sequences that have V and J called. A share of the clones is absent; for the studies checked, an unresolved V gene accounts for under half, and the remainder has no known explanation. That table gives V, J and clone size, and the DNA gave D and trimming. In this sample the table shows about 230,000 clones, around 80% of which occur a single time. Clones ranked in the top ten supply approximately 6% of the sample.

The material sequenced was peripheral blood. The chain is encoded by TRBV19 joined to TRBJ2-5; TRBD2 matches 8 bases in the middle. The TCR originated in a man older than 75 with acute or convalescent COVID-19. The DNA reads TGTGCCAGCAAGGGGCGACTAAGCAGCGGGGGACAAGAGACCCAGTACTTC. This translates into CASKGRLSSGGQETQYF.